A single sample is the source of the 9 T cell receptor beta chains below, sequenced in a study of blood T cells in healthy people across ages. The authors ran a second PCR of about 6 to 11 cycles using a sample-barcoded 5' primer and a J-beta primer mix. TCRdb re-derived calls from the 5' RACE reads in MiXCR, one entry per CDR3 protein. The sample holds about 1,600,000 distinct CDR3 sequences, approximately 42% seen once. Material for sequencing was blood. The source of these receptors is a woman under 30 in good health.

This clonotype was picked up a small number of times. The CDR3 here is CASRPSGLGYNEQFF. CDR3 nucleotide sequence: TGTGCCAGTAGACCGTCGGGACTAGGCTACAATGAGCAGTTCTTC. The V gene is TRBV19, the J gene TRBJ2-1; 8 bases align to TRBD2. The V segment lost 6 bases and the J segment 3 bases; nucleotides outside the gene matches: 7. Germline loops: CDR1 LNHDA, CDR2 SQIVND (reference sequence). The CDR3 runs to 15 residues.

The rearrangement links TRBV29-1 to TRBJ2-7; TRBD1 aligns across 11 bases. V was pared by 6 bases and J by 3 bases, with 4 bases of the junction left unmatched. The CDR3 is 13 amino acids. Germline loops: CDR1 SQVTM, CDR2 ANQGSEA. The CDR3 is CSVGTGGNYEQYF. The CDR3 nucleotides are TGCAGCGTCGGGACAGGGGGTAACTACGAGCAGTACTTC.

The chain combines TRBV27 with TRBJ1-2; unclear D gene. The CDR3 has 15 residues. Germline-derived CDR1 and CDR2 are MNHEY and SMNVEV (reference sequence). V gave up 7 bases and J gave up 1 base, with 16 bases separating them. CDR3 nucleotides: TGTGCCAGCACCTCCTTGGGTGTAATTAACTATGGCTACACCTTC. Its protein product is CASTSLGVINYGYTF.

The chain couples TRBV23-1 to TRBJ2-1; 16 nucleotides agree with TRBD2. TRBV23-1 is an ORF for which the function is uncertain. The CDR3 has 19 residues. V lost 8 bases, J lost 0 bases, and 10 bases stayed unmatched. The CDR3 bases are TGCGCCAGCGCCCAGGGACTAGCGGGAGGGAAGAGCTCCTACAATGAGCAGTTCTTC. Its translation is CASAQGLAGGKSSYNEQFF.

This clonotype has only a few counts. The CDR3 coding sequence is TGTGCCTGGATTCGGCGTAATGGCTATGGCTACACCTTC. It specifies CAWIRRNGYGYTF. The genes are TRBV30 and TRBJ1-2, with D unclear. The length of the CDR3 is 13 residues. Looked up from germline, CDR1 is GTSNPN and CDR2 is SVGIG (reference sequence). The V and J ends lost 4 bases and 4 bases respectively, with 13 bases between them.

At least ten counts were recorded for this clonotype. The CDR3 here is CASSVASGGYNEQFF. The CDR3 bases are TGTGCCAGCAGCGTAGCTAGCGGGGGGTACAATGAGCAGTTCTTC. The chain couples TRBV9 to TRBJ2-1, with 11 nucleotides matching TRBD2. V lost 0 bases and J lost 4; bases outside the gene matches: 0. CDR1 and CDR2 (germline): SGDLS, YYNGEE. There are 15 residues in the CDR3.

The CDR3 loop reads CASSPTGTSGNTIYF. The DNA for the CDR3 is TGCGCCAGCAGCCCGACAGGGACGTCTGGAAACACCATATATTTT. V gene TRBV5-1 combines with J gene TRBJ1-3, with TRBD1 matching 7 bases. V lost 4 bases to trimming and J lost 1 base; unmatched junction nucleotides: 5. The V gene's germline CDR1 is SGHRS and CDR2 YFSETQ. The CDR3 runs to 15 residues.

The chain uses TRBV12-3 or TRBV12-4 and TRBJ2-3, with 12 bases fitting TRBD2. J gave up 11 bases and V 3 bases, and 18 bases lay outside the gene matches. This CDR3 region has 18 residues. The CDR3 sequence: CASSLLLAGGPTAGRQYF. The CDR3, as DNA: TGTGCCAGCAGTTTGTTACTAGCGGGAGGACCGACGGCGGGGAGGCAGTATTTT.

CDR3 sequence (DNA): TGTGCCAGCAGCGTACAGGGACAGGGGGGCGGCGAGCAGTACTTC. This codes for CASSVQGQGGGEQYF. The chain carries TRBV9 and TRBJ2-7; TRBD1 aligns across 11 bases. Looked up from germline, CDR1 is SGDLS and CDR2 is YYNGEE. The J segment lost 6 bases and the V segment lost 1 base, leaving 6 bases of the junction unmatched. The CDR3 consists of 15 residues.